Listed here is a single T cell receptor (beta chain). Its antigen is currently not known. Per-base qualities were not stored, and no clone one base away is much larger. Using the deep immunoSEQ assay, TCR CDR3 regions were amplified from genomic DNA by multiplex PCR. Extracted genomic DNA from each cell subset was distributed evenly across all wells of several immunoSEQ 96-well plates, and each plate was treated as a replicate. For sorted subsets, each replicate PCR was loaded with 150 to 250 ng genomic DNA, equivalent to some 27,000 T cell genomes. Purified libraries were measured with a Qubit 3.0 fluorometer, size-checked on a Bioanalyzer 2100, and measured again with the KAPA Library Quantification kit. Every immunoSEQ 96-well plate was sequenced on a separate single-read 150-cycle Illumina NextSeq 550 flow cell. The paper's processing steps were these. Because only junctional sequences without quality scores were contained in the immunoSEQ output, filtering matching that applied to full-length reads could not be performed. Sequences were annotated with PyIR, a Python wrapper for IgBLAST v1.9, and V/J genes and CDR3 were assigned using IMGT germline references. Reads with weak V/J assignments (E-value above 1e-6), missing CDR3, stop codons, out-of-frame junctions, or ambiguous translated residues were removed. A V3J clonotype was defined by an identical inferred V gene, J gene, and CDR3 amino acid sequence. The percentage overlap between two repertoires was calculated by dividing the number of shared unique clonotypes by the size of the smaller repertoire. RTK rarefaction, the Chao1 estimator, and Recon v2.1 estimates of unobserved clonotypes were used to assess repertoire richness. Generation probabilities for all TCRbeta clonotypes obtained by the gDNA method from a few donors were computed using OLGA. TCRdb provides this immuneACCESS table in a form limited to in-frame rearrangements. Some clones are lacking; in checked studies, under half of them reflect an unresolved V gene, and why the rest are absent is not known. From that table come the V and J calls and clone size; the DNA was used to work out D and trimming. The sample has 2,500,000 or so clones on record, 93% of them singletons. The ten largest clones represent approximately 0.36% of the sample.

The CDR1 and CDR2 encoded by the germline V gene (reference sequence) are SSHAT and FNYEAQ. Reading from cysteine to phenylalanine, the CDR3 counts 15 amino acids. CDR3 DNA only is kept here, 45 bases in frame from base 1. V loses 1 base at its end and J loses 5 bases; junction bases beyond the gene matches: 4. The data were taken from a study of shared clonotypes between healthy human individuals (dated by TCRdb to 2018 to 2021). In terms of the full investigation: The cohort comprised a couple of women and a few men aged 18 to 49 years. Libraries were prepared and TCR repertoires were sequenced by different laboratories using diverse techniques, in order to increase sequencing depth and limit assay-specific biases. Between about 0.85 and 8.9 billion PBMCs per donor were obtained by leukapheresis. Per donor, three plates each were used for CD4 naive and CD4 memory, two for CD8 naive, and one for CD8 memory. To estimate repertoire size and how much clonotypes are shared between individuals, the study performed deep sequencing of blood TCR repertoires from roughly five healthy adults.

Study-wide findings and limitations: Because the study included only a small number of donors, the genetic and exposure-history diversity represented was limited. Compared with non-shared clonotypes, clonotypes shared by all four sorted-subset donors had higher generation probabilities. When several donors were compared, the shared fraction of clonotypes was about 5% for naive CD4, more than 3% for naive CD8, more than 2% for memory CD4, and less than 0.5% for memory CD8. Even with the large sequencing depth, rarefaction of the sorted-subset datasets indicated that sequencing was incomplete. Larger estimated clonotype richness was generally found for naive subsets than for memory subsets. Sampling was limited to blood, and TCR repertoires in tissue likely differ from TCR repertoires in blood. Based on pairwise subsampling, the degree of clonotype sharing among donors was expected to be affected by sequencing depth.

Donors were healthy HIV-negative adults with no recently reported acute infections or vaccinations. Only Caucasian adults living in Nashville, Tennessee, USA were represented among the donors. Magnetic negative selection was used to enrich CD4+ T cells, after which naive cells were positively selected on CD45RA and the negative fraction became the memory subset. After blood collection by leukapheresis, PBMCs were isolated using Ficoll-Histopaque density gradient centrifugation and then cryopreserved in the vapor phase of liquid nitrogen. Analytical flow cytometry was used to check the purity and quantity of each magnetically sorted T cell population. Genomic DNA was isolated from every sorted fraction and measured by UV absorbance on a Nanodrop 2000c.

The clonotype was recovered from a man aged 18-30 years in good health. Some clones in this sample may be carry-over from other donors' samples. The chain couples TRBV7-7 to TRBJ2-5; TRBD1 lines up with 10 middle nucleotides. Sequencing was carried out using naive CD4+ T cells from PBMCs. Sample cell subset or site, as interpreted from the label and publication: CD45RA+ positively selected. The DNA reads TGTGCCAGCAGCTTAGGTGGGGACAGGGGTGAGACCCAGTACTTC. Translated, it reads CASSLGGDRGETQYF.